Listed below are T cell receptor beta chains from one sample, sequenced in a study of regulatory T cells in long-lasting Graves disease. Each CDR3 protein is one row after TCRdb ran MiXCR on the multiplex PCR reads. Found here are over 350,000 distinct CDR3 sequences, 15% of them singletons; the top ten hold roughly 7.7%. These sequences were also reported in another study, on T cells in Graves' hyperthyroidism and ophthalmopathy.

The sample in question was peripheral blood mononuclear cells (PBMCs), obtained at new diagnosis, from a patient treated with antithyroid drugs. These receptors were collected from a woman in her thirties or forties with Graves disease. Each CDR3 is given with its conserved first and last residue. D genes are given only for firm matches. The size of a clone is reported for some rows only, either as once, few or many, or as a class for expanded clones.

>.|many|TRBJ2-1|TRBV5-1
TGCGCCAGCAGCCATGGGGAGGGGGGGAACAATGAGCAGTTCTTC
CASSHGEGGNNEQFF
>.|few|TRBJ2-6|TRBV12-3/TRBV12-4
TGTGCCGCGGAAGATGGGGCCAACGTCCTGACTTTC
CAAEDGANVLTF
>.|.|TRBJ2-2|TRBV11-3
TGTGCCAGCAGCACCCGGGACACTAACACCGGGGAGCTGTTTTTT
CASSTRDTNTGELFF
>.|many|TRBJ2-1|TRBV6-1
TGTGCCAGCAGGTTTGGGGGATATAATGAGCAGTTCTTC
CASRFGGYNEQFF
>.|.|TRBJ2-7|TRBV6-2/TRBV6-3
TGTGCCAGCAGTTACTCGGAAAGGGCAGGGGGGAGGGAGCAGTACTTC
CASSYSERAGGREQYF
>.|many|TRBJ2-5|TRBV13
TGTGCCAGCAGCCCAGGTGCTCAAGAGACCCAGTACTTC
CASSPGAQETQYF
>.|many|TRBJ2-2|TRBV27
TGTGCCAGCAGTTTTGGGTTAACCACCGGGGAGCTGTTTTTT
CASSFGLTTGELFF
>.|.|TRBJ1-4|TRBV7-9
TGTGCCAGCAGCTTAGCGGGACCTTGGGAAAAACTGTTTTTT
CASSLAGPWEKLFF
>.|many|TRBJ2-7|TRBV20-1
TGCAGTGCTCGGAGGAACTCCTACGAGCAGTACTTC
CSARRNSYEQYF
>.|.|TRBJ1-2|TRBV9
TGTGCCAGCAGCGTAGGAACATTAACTAACTATGGCTACACCTTC
CASSVGTLTNYGYTF
>TRBD1|many|TRBJ2-2|TRBV28
TGTGCCAGCCGAGAGACCAAGGGGGCAACCGGGGAGCTGTTTTTT
CASRETKGATGELFF